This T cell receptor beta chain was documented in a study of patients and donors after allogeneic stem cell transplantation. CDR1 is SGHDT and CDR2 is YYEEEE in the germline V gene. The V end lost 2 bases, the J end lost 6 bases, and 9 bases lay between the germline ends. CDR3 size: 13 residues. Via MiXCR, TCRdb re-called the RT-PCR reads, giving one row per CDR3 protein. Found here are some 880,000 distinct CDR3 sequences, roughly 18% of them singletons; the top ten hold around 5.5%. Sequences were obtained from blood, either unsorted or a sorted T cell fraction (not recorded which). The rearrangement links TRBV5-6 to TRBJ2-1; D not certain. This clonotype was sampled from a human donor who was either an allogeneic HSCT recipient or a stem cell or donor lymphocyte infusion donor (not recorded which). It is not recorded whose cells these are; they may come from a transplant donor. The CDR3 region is CASSFSPLNEQFF. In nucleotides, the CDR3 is TGTGCCAGCAGCTTTTCACCTCTCAATGAGCAGTTCTTC.